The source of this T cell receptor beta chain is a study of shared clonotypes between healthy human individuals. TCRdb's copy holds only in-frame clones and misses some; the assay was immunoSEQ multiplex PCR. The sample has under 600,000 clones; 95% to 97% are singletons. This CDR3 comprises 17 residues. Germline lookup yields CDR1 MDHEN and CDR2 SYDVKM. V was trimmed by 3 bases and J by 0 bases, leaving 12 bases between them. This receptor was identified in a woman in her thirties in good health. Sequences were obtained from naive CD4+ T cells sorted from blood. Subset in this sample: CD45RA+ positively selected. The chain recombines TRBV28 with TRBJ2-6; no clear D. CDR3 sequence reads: CASSFVRMSSGANVLTF. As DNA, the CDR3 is TGTGCCAGCAGTTTTGTCAGGATGAGCTCTGGGGCCAACGTCCTGACTTTC. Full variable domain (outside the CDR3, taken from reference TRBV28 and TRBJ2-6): DVKVTQSSRYLVKRTGEKVFLECVQDMDHENMFWYRQDPGLGLRLIYFSYDVKMKEKGDIPEGYSVSREKKERFSLILESASTNQTSMYLCASSFVRMSSGANVLTFGAGSRLTVL.